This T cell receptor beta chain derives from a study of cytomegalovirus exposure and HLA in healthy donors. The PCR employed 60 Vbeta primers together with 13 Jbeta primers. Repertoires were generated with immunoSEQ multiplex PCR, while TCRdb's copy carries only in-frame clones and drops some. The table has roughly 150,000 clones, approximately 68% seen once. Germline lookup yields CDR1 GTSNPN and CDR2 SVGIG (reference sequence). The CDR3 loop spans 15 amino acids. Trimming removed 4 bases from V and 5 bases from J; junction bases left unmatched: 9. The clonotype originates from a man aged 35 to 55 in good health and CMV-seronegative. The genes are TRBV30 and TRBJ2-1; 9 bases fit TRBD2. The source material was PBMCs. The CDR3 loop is CAWTPGLAPHNEQFF. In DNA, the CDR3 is TGTGCCTGGACCCCCGGACTAGCGCCCCACAATGAGCAGTTCTTC.